This T cell receptor (beta chain) stems from a study of tumor and adjacent non-tumor tissue in lung cancer. RNA was extracted from bulk tissue without any cell sorting. Distant lung tissue was collected more than 3 cm away from the tumor edge. The V gene's germline CDR1 is DFQATT and CDR2 SNEGSKA (reference sequence). The CDR3 is 13 amino acids long, termini counted. Concerning this clonotype: This CDR3 fails to terminate in the conserved phenylalanine or tryptophan, so it likely reflects a read error. No DNA is shown, since the ends of the CDR3 on it are uncertain; the CDR3 is the one TCRdb lists.

A modified ARM-PCR protocol with three rounds of nested PCR amplified TCRbeta. TCRdb re-analysed the multiplex PCR reads in MiXCR, keeping a single row per CDR3 protein. The data contain some 100,000 distinct CDR3 sequences, 60% to 65% of them singletons. This chain links TRBV20-1 with TRBJ2-7; no DNA check was done on the table's D call, TRBD1. This TCR was sampled from a man in his sixties with non-small cell lung cancer. What was sequenced was distant non-tumor lung tissue. CDR3 region: CSAARQGTYEQYL.